The 28 T cell receptor beta chains below all came from one sample that was sequenced in a study of T cells after posttransplantation cyclophosphamide. Measured with immunoSEQ multiplex PCR; TCRdb has only the in-frame clones, and not every one. The data show over 20,000 clones, none appearing only once, with approximately 1.5% held by the ten largest. The sample taken for sequencing was PBMCs. These receptors all stem from a man over 45 in good health, CMV-negative, and a related stem cell transplant donor.

Many counts were recorded for this clone. CDR3 loop: CATSRGGNNQPQHF. For the CDR3, the DNA is TGTGCCACCAGCAGAGGAGGGAACAATCAGCCCCAGCATTTT. The chain joins TRBV15 to TRBJ1-5; D unclear. The germline gives CDR1 LNHNV, CDR2 YYDKDF (reference sequence). The V end lost 1 base, the J end lost 3 bases, and 7 bases lay between the germline ends. The CDR3 length is 14 residues. Based on the CDR3 plus reference TRBV15 and TRBJ1-5, the full variable domain is DAMVIQNPRYQVTQFGKPVTLSCSQTLNHNVMYWYQQKSSQAPKLLFHYYDKDFNNEADTPDNFQSRRPNTSFCFLDIRSPGLGDTAMYLCATSRGGNNQPQHFGDGTRLSIL.

The sample holds many counts of this clone. This chain joins TRBV5-1 and TRBJ2-1, with 11 bases aligning to TRBD2. Germline trimming cut 3 bases from V and 9 bases from J; bases unmatched to any gene: 8. This CDR3 comprises 15 residues. CDR1 SGHRS and CDR2 YFSETQ come from the germline V gene. This CDR3 reads CASSSGTSGVGEQFF. The CDR3 DNA sequence: TGCGCCAGCAGCTCCGGGACTAGCGGAGTAGGTGAGCAGTTCTTC.

This clone was seen ten or more times. V and J are TRBV19 and TRBJ1-5; D is perhaps TRBD1 (6 bases). The V and J ends lost 7 bases and 6 bases respectively, with 25 bases between them. The CDR3 spans 17 residues. Germline V gene lookup returns CDR1 LNHDA and CDR2 SQIVND (reference sequence). Here the CDR3 DNA reads TGTGCCAGTATCCGAGGGGGGGCTCCCGGTGGATCTCAGCCCCAGCATTTT. Protein sequence: CASIRGGAPGGSQPQHF.

In its sample, this clone was seen many times. This chain connects TRBV19 to TRBJ1-5, with no clear D. Trimming stripped 6 bases from V and 2 bases from J, with 14 bases between. This CDR3 region has 15 residues. From germline, CDR1 is LNHDA and CDR2 SQIVND (reference sequence). CDR3 DNA: TGTGCCAGTAGGCAGGCTTCCTCGGGCAATCAGCCCCAGCATTTT. It is translated as CASRQASSGNQPQHF.

This clone was detected many times. V usage is TRBV6-5 and J usage is TRBJ2-7; 11 bases align to TRBD2. V lost 4 bases and J lost 2; bases outside the gene matches: 7. The CDR3 length is 16 residues. Germline CDR1 MNHEY, CDR2 SVGAGI. CDR3 region: CASSFSTSGETYEQYF. For the CDR3, the DNA is TGTGCCAGCAGTTTCTCGACTAGCGGGGAGACCTACGAGCAGTACTTC.

There are many counts of this clone. J is TRBJ1-2 and V is TRBV6-5; D remains unclear. From germline, CDR1 is MNHEY and CDR2 SVGAGI. This CDR3 spans 13 amino acids. The V end lost 0 bases, the J end lost 4 bases, and 6 bases lay between the germline ends. CDR3 sequence: CASSYSTTYGYTF. In nucleotides, the CDR3 is TGTGCCAGCAGTTACTCTACAACCTATGGCTACACCTTC.

This clone was seen at least ten times. V is TRBV5-1 and J is TRBJ2-3; 10 positions agree with TRBD2. The V segment lost 1 base and the J segment 3 bases; nucleotides outside the gene matches: 2. The CDR3 is made up of 15 amino acids. Germline CDR1 is SGHRS and CDR2 is YFSETQ. Here the CDR3 DNA reads TGCGCCAGCAGCTTGTTAGCGGGGGGTACAGATACGCAGTATTTT. This sequence encodes CASSLLAGGTDTQYF.

The chain links TRBV5-8 to TRBJ1-6; no clear D gene. CDR1 is SGHTS, CDR2 YDEGEE, per germline. This CDR3 spans 15 amino acids. The ends were cut back, 4 bases at V and 0 bases at J, with 8 bases in the middle. In nucleotides, the CDR3 is TGTGCCAGCAGCCCTCGGGACTCCTATAATTCACCCCTCCACTTT. It specifies CASSPRDSYNSPLHF.

This clone was counted at least ten times. This sequence joins TRBV5-1 and TRBJ2-1, with TRBD1 identical over 10 bases. The V segment lost 3 bases and the J segment 10 bases; nucleotides outside the gene matches: 13. The CDR3 extends over 16 amino acids. CDR1 is SGHRS and CDR2 is YFSETQ in the germline V gene. The CDR3 reads CASSSPTGGTREEQFF. The CDR3 DNA follows: TGCGCCAGCAGCTCGCCGACAGGGGGCACACGGGAGGAGCAGTTCTTC.

This clone was counted at least ten times. The J gene is TRBJ1-3, the V gene TRBV30; 9 bases align to TRBD1. CDR1 and CDR2 (germline): GTSNPN, SVGIG (reference sequence). The CDR3 totals 14 residues. J gave up 4 bases and V 3 bases, and 4 bases lay outside the gene matches. The CDR3 nucleotides are TGTGCCTGGAGAGGGACAGGGCCGGGAAACACCATATATTTT. Translating it yields CAWRGTGPGNTIYF.

This clone was recorded many times. This rearrangement joins TRBV28 to TRBJ2-1; perhaps TRBD2 as D (6 bases). V was pared by 6 bases and J by 10 bases, with 22 bases between. This CDR3 comprises 15 residues. CDR1 MDHEN and CDR2 SYDVKM come from the germline V gene. CDR3 sequence (DNA): TGTGCCAGCAGGTTTGAAAGAGCGGGCCTTAGGGAGCAGTTCTTC. It yields the protein CASRFERAGLREQFF.

In this sample, this clone turned up many times. The chain employs TRBV30 and TRBJ2-5; 8 bases align to TRBD2. From germline, CDR1 is GTSNPN and CDR2 SVGIG (reference sequence). The V and J ends lost 2 bases and 4 bases, in that order; junction bases with no gene match: 15. This CDR3 comprises 17 residues. CDR3 nucleotides: TGTGCCTGGAGTCCCGCTAGCGGGCTGGGGTTCGGAGAGACCCAGTACTTC. Translated: CAWSPASGLGFGETQYF.

The sample holds a few counts of this clone. This chain uses TRBV2 with TRBJ1-5, with D unresolved. CDR3 length: 14 residues. Deletions cut 3 bases from V and 3 bases from J, with 9 bases between. The germline V gene encodes CDR1 SNHLY and CDR2 FYNNEI. As DNA, the CDR3 is TGTGCCAGCAGTGAGGTGCGGAACAATCAGCCCCAGCATTTT. It yields the protein CASSEVRNNQPQHF. The complete variable domain, with remaining parts taken from reference TRBV2 and TRBJ1-5, reads EPEVTQTPSHQVTQMGQEVILRCVPISNHLYFYWYRQILGQKVEFLVSFYNNEISEKSEIFDDQFSVERPDGSNFTLKIRSTKLEDSAMYFCASSEVRNNQPQHFGDGTRLSIL.

This clone was detected many times. V and J are TRBV27 and TRBJ1-2; 8 bases align to TRBD1. This CDR3 comprises 14 residues. Germline trimming cut 6 bases from V and 5 bases from J; bases unmatched to any gene: 8. The germline CDR1 and CDR2 sequences are MNHEY and SMNVEV (reference sequence). In DNA form, the CDR3 reads TGTGCCAGCAGGTCCGCAGGGGGCCTGTATGGCTACACCTTC. Its protein product is CASRSAGGLYGYTF.

Ten or more counts support this clone. The chain is built from TRBV5-5 and TRBJ2-1; TRBD2 is a possible D gene (5 bases). The CDR3 is 15 amino acids. The germline V gene encodes CDR1 SGHKS and CDR2 YYEKEE (reference sequence). V was pared by 2 bases and J by 0 bases, with 9 bases between. CDR3 coding DNA: TGTGCCAGCAGCTTTACTAGGACCTCCTACAATGAGCAGTTCTTC. It codes for CASSFTRTSYNEQFF. The variable domain in full, with the rest retrieved from reference TRBV5-5 and TRBJ2-1, is DAGVTQSPTHLIKTRGQQVTLRCSPISGHKSVSWYQQVLGQGPQFIFQYYEKEERGRGNFPDRFSARQFPNYSSELNVNALLLGDSALYLCASSFTRTSYNEQFFGPGTRLTVL.

This clone was counted many times. The chain employs TRBV11-3 and TRBJ2-3; 15 bases align to TRBD2. J gave up 2 bases and V 4 bases, and 4 bases lay outside the gene matches. CDR3 length: 17 amino acids. Germline lookup yields CDR1 SGHNT and CDR2 YENEEA. The CDR3, as DNA: TGTGCCAGCAGCTACGGGACTAGCGGGGGGCACACAGATACGCAGTATTTT. Translated: CASSYGTSGGHTDTQYF.

At least ten counts were recorded for this clone. This chain uses TRBV18 with TRBJ2-7; tentatively, D is TRBD1 (5 bases). This CDR3 contains 11 residues. Trimming took 3 bases from V and 7 from J, leaving 7 bases between them. Germline loops: CDR1 KGHSH, CDR2 LQKENI. In DNA form, the CDR3 reads TGTGCCAGCTCACCCCAGGGAGAGCAGTACTTC. Its protein is CASSPQGEQYF.

This clone has a handful of counts. This chain joins TRBV6-6 and TRBJ2-5, with 13 bases fitting TRBD2. The J call may be in error: the DNA end matches TRBJ2-7 better. The CDR3 is made up of 14 amino acids. Germline lookup yields CDR1 MNHNY and CDR2 SVGAGI (reference sequence). CDR3 in amino acids: CASSTSGGAVEQYF. DNA of the CDR3: TGTGCCAGCAGTACTAGCGGGGGGGCCGTCGAGCAGTACTTC.

This clone was recorded at least ten times. The rearrangement links TRBV25-1 to TRBJ2-2; no clear D. Trimming removed 4 bases at V and 9 bases at J, with 6 bases between. Germline V gives CDR1 MGHDK, CDR2 SYGVNS. CDR3 size: 11 residues. CDR3 DNA: TGTGCCAGCAGTGTTACTTGGGAGCTGTTTTTT. The encoded protein is CASSVTWELFF.

This clone showed up many times. The rearrangement uses TRBV19 and TRBJ2-3; 7 positions agree with TRBD1. Germline CDR1 LNHDA, CDR2 SQIVND (reference sequence). Trimming took 6 bases from V and 4 from J; bases not matched to a gene: 10. CDR3 length: 15 residues. In nucleotides, the CDR3 is TGTGCCAGTAGCGTTACAGGGGATGGCGCAGATACGCAGTATTTT. Its protein product is CASSVTGDGADTQYF.

This clone was seen many times. The genes are TRBV5-1 and TRBJ2-3; maybe TRBD2 (6 bases). Germline CDR1 SGHRS, CDR2 YFSETQ. V was trimmed by 2 bases and J by 1 base, leaving 20 bases between them. The CDR3 consists of 18 residues. The CDR3 sequence: CASSLSGADWSGTDTQYF. As DNA, the CDR3 is TGCGCCAGCAGCTTATCGGGAGCGGATTGGTCTGGCACAGATACGCAGTATTTT.

The table lists this clone with many counts. The chain carries TRBV9 and TRBJ1-6; TRBD1 matches at 9 bases. Germline CDR1 and CDR2: SGDLS and YYNGEE. This CDR3 region has 15 residues. With 0 bases clipped from V and 9 bases from J, the junction kept 4 bases outside the gene matches. DNA of the CDR3: TGTGCCAGCAGCGTAGGAGACAGGGGGGCTTCACCCCTCCACTTT. This translates into CASSVGDRGASPLHF.

This clone has a count of ten or more. The chain links TRBV7-9 to TRBJ2-7, with 7 bases matching TRBD1. Germline lookup yields CDR1 SEHNR and CDR2 FQNEAQ (reference sequence). The CDR3 contains 13 residues. The V gene end was trimmed by 5 bases and the J gene end by 6 bases; junction bases not matched to a gene: 7. The CDR3 DNA sequence: TGTGCCAGCAGCCCTCAGGGGGTCGGCGAGCAGTACTTC. This encodes CASSPQGVGEQYF.

This clone turned up a few times. The chain links TRBV9 to TRBJ2-5; 12 nucleotides align to TRBD2. The better agreement between TRBJ2-7 and the DNA end casts doubt on the J call. CDR3 length: 17 residues. Germline values: CDR1 SGDLS, CDR2 YYNGEE. The chain's CDR3 is CASSVAASGGAGVEQYF. In DNA form, the CDR3 reads TGTGCCAGCAGCGTAGCAGCTAGCGGGGGGGCTGGAGTCGAGCAGTACTTC.

This clone was seen repeatedly, ten times or more. This chain joins TRBV7-9 and TRBJ1-2; D is unclear. In germline, CDR1 is SEHNR, CDR2 FQNEAQ (reference sequence). The length of the CDR3 is 16 residues. The ends were cut back, 2 bases at V and 1 base at J, with 14 bases in the middle. The CDR3 is CASSLSQGAGNYGYTF. The CDR3 DNA reads TGTGCCAGCAGCTTATCCCAAGGCGCGGGTAACTATGGCTACACCTTC.

This clone was counted ten times or more. An end of the junction differs from the germline gene, which may be a read error. V is TRBV7-7 and J is TRBJ1-6; D is undetermined. CDR3 length equals 13 residues. The germline V gene has CDR1 SSHAT and CDR2 FNYEAQ (reference sequence). CDR3 sequence: CASSFGVGSPLHF. The CDR3 region has the DNA TGTGCTAGCAGCTTCGGTGTCGGTTCACCCCTCCACTTT.

This clone was detected many times. The CDR3 loop is CASSDRVEQYF. The CDR3 DNA reads as TGTGCCAGCAGTGACAGGGTTGAGCAGTACTTC. The chain is built from TRBV6-1 and TRBJ2-7; a possible D gene is TRBD1 (5 bases). The V end lost 3 bases, the J end lost 7 bases, and 7 bases lay between the germline ends. The CDR3 length is 11 residues. Germline values: CDR1 MNHNS, CDR2 SASEGT.

The J gene is TRBJ1-1, the V gene TRBV6-5; a possible D gene is TRBD1 (5 bases). Deletions cut 2 bases from V and 0 bases from J, with 10 bases between. This CDR3 comprises 15 residues. The germline CDR1 and CDR2 sequences are MNHEY and SVGAGI. The CDR3 DNA is TGTGCCAGCAGTTACGGAGGGGCTTTGAACACTGAAGCTTTCTTT. It translates to CASSYGGALNTEAFF.